Below, 9 T cell receptor beta chains from the same sample are listed, as sequenced in a study of T cells in Graves' hyperthyroidism and ophthalmopathy. TCR beta CDR3 sequences were amplified from RNA transcripts. In the first-round RT-PCR of the TCR CDR3, the HTBI primer set was used. TCRdb reanalysed the multiplex PCR reads using MiXCR and keeps one entry per CDR3 protein. This sample has about 400,000 distinct CDR3 sequences, with approximately 14% found just once. Material: blood. The source is a woman aged 18-30 years with Graves' hyperthyroidism that later progressed to Graves' ophthalmopathy.

This clonotype occurred many times. V usage is TRBV6-1 and J usage is TRBJ2-1, with a tentative D call TRBD1 (5 bases). Germline V gives CDR1 MNHNS, CDR2 SASEGT. There are 13 residues in the CDR3. V was cut by 7 bases and J by 8 bases, with 15 bases left in between. The CDR3 is CASNLGVRDEQFF. The CDR3 DNA is TGTGCCAGCAATTTAGGGGTGCGAGATGAGCAGTTCTTC.

The chain has TRBV6-1 and TRBJ2-5; 7 nucleotides agree with TRBD2. CDR3 length: 15 residues. J lost 1 base, V lost 6 bases, and 8 bases had no gene match. CDR1 is MNHNS and CDR2 is SASEGT in the germline V gene. This CDR3 is CASSPGTTIQETQYF. The CDR3 nucleotides read TGTGCCAGCAGCCCCGGGACTACTATCCAAGAGACCCAGTACTTC.

This clonotype came up a few times. CDR3: CASSLAQSSEQYF. Written as DNA, the CDR3 is TGTGCCAGCAGCTTAGCGCAAAGCTCCGAGCAGTACTTC. V and J are TRBV7-6 and TRBJ2-7; D is unclear. The germline CDR1 and CDR2 sequences are SGHVS and FNYEAQ. There are 13 residues in the CDR3. The V and J ends lost 0 bases and 6 bases respectively, with 9 bases between them.

This clonotype was found a few times. The rearrangement links TRBV12-3 or TRBV12-4 to TRBJ1-5, with 7 positions matching TRBD1. The CDR3 spans 15 residues. Trimming took 2 bases from V and 5 from J; bases not matched to a gene: 6. CDR3 sequence (DNA): TGTGCCAGCAGTTTAAGTGACAGGGTTTATCAGCCCCAGCATTTT. Translating it yields CASSLSDRVYQPQHF.

The chain employs TRBV4-1 and TRBJ2-2, with 7 positions matching TRBD2. CDR3 length: 14 amino acids. V was clipped by 3 bases and J by 4 bases; unmatched bases: 2. CDR1 MGHRA and CDR2 YSYEKL come from the germline V gene. CDR3 in amino acids: CASSQTSSTGELFF. CDR3 in DNA: TGCGCCAGCAGCCAGACTAGCTCCACCGGGGAGCTGTTTTTT.

This rearrangement joins TRBV19 to TRBJ2-6, with 7 bases identical to TRBD1. V was clipped by 5 bases and J by 0 bases; unmatched bases: 10. Per the germline V gene, CDR1 is LNHDA and CDR2 is SQIVND (reference sequence). The CDR3 consists of 18 residues. CDR3 nucleotides: TGTGCCAGTAGTTCCAGACAGGGCGGACGCTCTGGGGCCAACGTCCTGACTTTC. Translation: CASSSRQGGRSGANVLTF.

This clonotype was counted between two and nine times. This chain links TRBV20-1 with TRBJ1-2; D is perhaps TRBD1 (6 bases). V gave up 1 base and J gave up 1 base, with 10 bases separating them. In germline, CDR1 is DFQATT, CDR2 SNEGSKA (reference sequence). This CDR3 has 14 residues. CDR3 DNA sequence: TGCAGTGCTAGAGCGGACAGATTTAACTATGGCTACACCTTC. Its translation: CSARADRFNYGYTF.

This clonotype was counted between two and nine times. The chain links TRBV9 to TRBJ2-5; the match to TRBD2 covers 8 bases. Germline CDR1 reads SGDLS; CDR2 reads YYNGEE. The ends lost 0 bases at V and 4 bases at J; junction bases unmatched: 11. CDR3 size: 17 residues. The CDR3 loop is CASSVGRTAGDAETQYF. The CDR3, as DNA: TGTGCCAGCAGCGTAGGAAGAACAGCGGGAGACGCAGAGACCCAGTACTTC.

This clonotype was counted a few times. The V call is TRBV5-1, the J call TRBJ2-3; 8 bases are shared with TRBD2. Germline loops: CDR1 SGHRS, CDR2 YFSETQ. The CDR3 loop spans 15 amino acids. V dropped 3 bases and J dropped 1; count of bases not matched to a gene: 4. The CDR3 region is CASSWPGGGTDTQYF. The CDR3 DNA sequence: TGCGCCAGCAGCTGGCCGGGAGGGGGCACAGATACGCAGTATTTT.